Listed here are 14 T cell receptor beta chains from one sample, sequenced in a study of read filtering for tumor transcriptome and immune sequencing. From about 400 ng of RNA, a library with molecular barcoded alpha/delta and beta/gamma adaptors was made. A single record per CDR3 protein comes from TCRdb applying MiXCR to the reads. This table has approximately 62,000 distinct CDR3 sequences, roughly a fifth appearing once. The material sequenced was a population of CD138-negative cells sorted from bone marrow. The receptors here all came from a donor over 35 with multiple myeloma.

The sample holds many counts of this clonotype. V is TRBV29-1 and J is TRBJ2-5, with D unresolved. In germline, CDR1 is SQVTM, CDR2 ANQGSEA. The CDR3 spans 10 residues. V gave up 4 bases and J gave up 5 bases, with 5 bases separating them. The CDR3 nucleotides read TGCAGCGTTGGGGATGAGACCCAGTACTTC. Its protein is CSVGDETQYF.

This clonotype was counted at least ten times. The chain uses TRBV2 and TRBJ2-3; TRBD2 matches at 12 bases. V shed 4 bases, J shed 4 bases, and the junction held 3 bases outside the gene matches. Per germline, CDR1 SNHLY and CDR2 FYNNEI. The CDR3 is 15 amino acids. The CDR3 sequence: CASSALAGGADTQYF. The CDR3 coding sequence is TGTGCCAGCAGTGCGCTAGCGGGAGGGGCAGATACGCAGTATTTT.

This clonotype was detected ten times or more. CDR3 residues: CASSSRDLTYNEQFF. CDR3 coding DNA: TGTGCCAGCAGCTCCAGGGATCTTACCTACAATGAGCAGTTCTTC. The chain recombines TRBV7-9 with TRBJ2-1; TRBD1 might be the D (5 bases). Germline assignment: CDR1 SEHNR and CDR2 FQNEAQ (reference sequence). The CDR3 totals 15 residues. V lost 4 bases to trimming and J lost 2 bases, with 12 bases between them.

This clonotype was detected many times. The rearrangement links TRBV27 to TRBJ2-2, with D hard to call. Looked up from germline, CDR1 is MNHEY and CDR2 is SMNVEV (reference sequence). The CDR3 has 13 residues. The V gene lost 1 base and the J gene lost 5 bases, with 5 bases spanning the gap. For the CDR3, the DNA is TGTGCCAGCAGTTTATATGTTACCGGGGAGCTGTTTTTT. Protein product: CASSLYVTGELFF.

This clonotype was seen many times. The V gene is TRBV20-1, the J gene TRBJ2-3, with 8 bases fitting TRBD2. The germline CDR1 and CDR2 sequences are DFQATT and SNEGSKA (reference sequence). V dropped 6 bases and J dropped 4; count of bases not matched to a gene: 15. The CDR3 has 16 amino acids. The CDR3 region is CSAETGRGGRSDTQYF. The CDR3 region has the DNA TGCAGTGCCGAAACGGGTCGGGGGGGCCGTTCAGATACGCAGTATTTT.

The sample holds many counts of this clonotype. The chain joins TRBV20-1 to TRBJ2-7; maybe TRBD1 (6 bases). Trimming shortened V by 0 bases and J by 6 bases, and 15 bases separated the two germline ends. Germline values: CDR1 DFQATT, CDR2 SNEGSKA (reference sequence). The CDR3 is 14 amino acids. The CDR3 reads CSARDRDNPPEQYF. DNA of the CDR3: TGCAGTGCTAGAGATCGGGACAATCCCCCCGAGCAGTACTTC.

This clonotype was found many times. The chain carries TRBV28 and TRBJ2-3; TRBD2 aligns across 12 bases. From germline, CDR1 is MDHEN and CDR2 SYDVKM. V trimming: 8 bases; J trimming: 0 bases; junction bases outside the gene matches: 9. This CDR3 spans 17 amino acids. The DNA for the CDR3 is TGTGCCAGCGTGACTAGCGGGAGTACTACTAGCACAGATACGCAGTATTTT. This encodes CASVTSGSTTSTDTQYF.

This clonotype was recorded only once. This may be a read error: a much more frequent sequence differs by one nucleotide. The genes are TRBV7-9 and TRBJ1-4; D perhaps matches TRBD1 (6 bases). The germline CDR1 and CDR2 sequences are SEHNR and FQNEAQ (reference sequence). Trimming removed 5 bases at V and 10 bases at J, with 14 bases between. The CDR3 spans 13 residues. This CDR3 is CASSRWDKGKLFF. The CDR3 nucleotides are TGTGCCAGCAGCCGGTGGGACAAAGGAAAACTGTTTTTT.

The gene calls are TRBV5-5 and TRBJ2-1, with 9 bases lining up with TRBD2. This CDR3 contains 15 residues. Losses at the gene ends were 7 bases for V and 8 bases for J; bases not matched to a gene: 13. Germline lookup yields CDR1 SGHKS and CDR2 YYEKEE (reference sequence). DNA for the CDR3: TGTGCCAGCTGCTGGTGTAGCGGGAGCAGCTATGAGCAGTTCTTC. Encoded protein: CASCWCSGSSYEQFF.

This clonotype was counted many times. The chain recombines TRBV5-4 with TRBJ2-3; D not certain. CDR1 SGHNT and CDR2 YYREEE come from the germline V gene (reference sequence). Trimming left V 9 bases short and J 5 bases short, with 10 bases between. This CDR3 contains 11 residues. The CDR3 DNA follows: TGTGCCACCTCAGGAGTAGATACGCAGTATTTT. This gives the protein CATSGVDTQYF.

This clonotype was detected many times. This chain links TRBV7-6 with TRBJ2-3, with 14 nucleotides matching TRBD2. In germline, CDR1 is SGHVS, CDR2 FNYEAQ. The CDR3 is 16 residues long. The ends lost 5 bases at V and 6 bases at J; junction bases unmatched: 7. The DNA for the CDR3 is TGTGCCAGCAGCGAAGGACTAGCGGGAGGCCCCGATACGCAGTATTTT. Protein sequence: CASSEGLAGGPDTQYF. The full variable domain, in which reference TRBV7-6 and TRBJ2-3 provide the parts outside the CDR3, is GAGVSQSPRYKVTKRGQDVALRCDPISGHVSLYWYRQALGQGPEFLTYFNYEAQQDKSGLPNDRFSAERPEGSISTLTIQRTEQRDSAMYRCASSEGLAGGPDTQYFGPGTRLTVL.

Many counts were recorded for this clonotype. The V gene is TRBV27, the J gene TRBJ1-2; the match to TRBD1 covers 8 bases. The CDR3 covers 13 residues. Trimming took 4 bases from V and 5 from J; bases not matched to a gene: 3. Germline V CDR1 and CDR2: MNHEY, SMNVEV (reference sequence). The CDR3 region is CASSSWTGYGYTF. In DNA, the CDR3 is TGTGCCAGCAGTTCCTGGACAGGGTATGGCTACACCTTC.

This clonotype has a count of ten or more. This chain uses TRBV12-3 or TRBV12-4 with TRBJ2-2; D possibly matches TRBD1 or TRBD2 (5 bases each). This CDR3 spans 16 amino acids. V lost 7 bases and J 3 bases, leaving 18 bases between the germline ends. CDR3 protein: CASTRRSGADTGELFF. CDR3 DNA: TGTGCCAGCACTCGACGCTCCGGGGCAGACACCGGGGAGCTGTTTTTT.

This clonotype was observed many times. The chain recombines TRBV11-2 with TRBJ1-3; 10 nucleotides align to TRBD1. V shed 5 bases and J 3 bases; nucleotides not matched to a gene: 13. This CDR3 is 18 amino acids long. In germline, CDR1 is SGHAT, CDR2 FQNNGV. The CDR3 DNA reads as TGTGCCAGCAGCCCCGGGACAGGGGTTCTTTATGGTGGAAACACCATATATTTT. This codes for CASSPGTGVLYGGNTIYF.